A single sample is the source of the 16 T cell receptor beta chains below, sequenced in a study of T cells in localized non-small cell lung cancer. Assay used: immunoSEQ multiplex PCR; TCRdb lists only in-frame clones, some missing. Of fewer than 20,000 clones listed, approximately 89% are singletons. The source material was peripheral blood, sampled before any cancer treatment. The receptors originated from a man aged 40 to 70 with stage I lung adenocarcinoma.

Here the CDR3 DNA reads TGTGCCAGTAGTCCCGGACAGGGGGCGACCTATGGCTACACCTTC. Its protein is CASSPGQGATYGYTF. The chain employs TRBV19 and TRBJ1-2, with 11 bases that match TRBD1. The CDR3 is made up of 15 amino acids. CDR1 is LNHDA, CDR2 SQIVND, per germline (reference sequence). V lost 5 bases to trimming and J lost 4 bases; unmatched junction nucleotides: 6.

In its sample, this clone was seen once. The chain couples TRBV7-2 to TRBJ1-1; D ambiguous. Per the germline V gene, CDR1 is SGHTA and CDR2 is FQGNSA. Between the trimmed V and J ends, which lost 1 base and 1 base, there was a span of 22 bases. The CDR3 is 19 amino acids. This CDR3 is CASSLEVWAGFRGNTEAFF. Here the CDR3 DNA reads TGTGCCAGCAGCTTAGAAGTATGGGCAGGCTTTCGAGGGAACACTGAAGCTTTCTTT. The variable domain in full, completed from reference TRBV7-2 and TRBJ1-1, reads GAGVSQSPSNKVTEKGKDVELRCDPISGHTALYWYRQSLGQGLEFLIYFQGNSAPDKSGLPSDRFSAERTGGSVSTLTIQRTQQEDSAVYLCASSLEVWAGFRGNTEAFFGQGTRLTVV.

V and J are TRBV5-6 and TRBJ1-5, with a possible D match to TRBD1 (5 bases). There are 15 residues in the CDR3. From germline, CDR1 is SGHDT and CDR2 YYEEEE. V lost 2 bases and J 5 bases, leaving 14 bases between the germline ends. CDR3 nucleotides: TGTGCCAGCAGCTTAGACGGGGGATCGGATCAGCCCCAGCATTTT. Protein sequence: CASSLDGGSDQPQHF.

This chain joins TRBV7-2 and TRBJ2-5; TRBD2 is a possible D gene (6 bases). The V gene's germline CDR1 is SGHTA and CDR2 FQGNSA. V lost 1 base to trimming and J lost 1 base, with 13 bases between them. This CDR3 contains 16 residues. CDR3: CASSLGGVRAQETQYF. CDR3 in DNA: TGTGCCAGCAGCTTAGGCGGGGTACGGGCCCAAGAGACCCAGTACTTC.

The chain couples TRBV5-1 to TRBJ2-5; 11 positions agree with TRBD1. The germline CDR1 and CDR2 sequences are SGHRS and YFSETQ. The CDR3 is 17 residues long. Trimming at V came to 0 bases and at J to 5 bases, leaving 9 bases not matched to a gene. DNA for the CDR3: TGCGCCAGCAGCTTGGACGGGACAGGGGGATTTGAGGAGACCCAGTACTTC. The encoded protein is CASSLDGTGGFEETQYF.

V and J are TRBV7-6 and TRBJ1-1; D is unclear. This CDR3 has 13 residues. The germline CDR1 and CDR2 sequences are SGHVS and FNYEAQ. V dropped 2 bases and J dropped 4 bases, with 8 bases sitting between them. CDR3 sequence (DNA): TGTGCCAGCAGCTTAAACCCGTCCACTGAAGCTTTCTTT. Translated: CASSLNPSTEAFF.

The chain couples TRBV19 to TRBJ1-1; 8 bases are a match to TRBD1. V was pared by 9 bases and J by 2 bases, with 11 bases of the junction left unmatched. CDR1 and CDR2 (germline): LNHDA, SQIVND (reference sequence). The CDR3 consists of 15 residues. CDR3 coding DNA: TGTGCCAGCCTCGCCGGGACAGGCACAAACACTGAAGCTTTCTTT. Protein: CASLAGTGTNTEAFF.

V gene TRBV5-4 combines with J gene TRBJ2-3, with TRBD2 matching over 12 bases. V was pared by 3 bases and J by 1 base, with 3 bases of the junction left unmatched. The CDR3 has 16 amino acids. Germline assignment: CDR1 SGHNT and CDR2 YYREEE (reference sequence). The CDR3 region is CASSSRLAGGTDTQYF. CDR3 nucleotides: TGTGCCAGCAGCTCCCGACTAGCGGGGGGCACAGATACGCAGTATTTT. The complete variable domain, with remaining parts taken from reference TRBV5-4 and TRBJ2-3, reads ETGVTQSPTHLIKTRGQQVTLRCSSQSGHNTVSWYQQALGQGPQFIFQYYREEENGRGNFPPRFSGLQFPNYSSELNVNALELDDSALYLCASSSRLAGGTDTQYFGPGTRLTVL.

The genes are TRBV6-9 and TRBJ1-2; the match to TRBD1 covers 9 bases. The CDR3 runs 13 residues. Germline V CDR1 and CDR2: MNHGY, SVAAGI. The trim removed 8 bases at V and 8 bases at J, leaving 9 bases unmatched. In nucleotides, the CDR3 is TGTGCCAGCGGGGACAGGGAGAGTTACGGCTACACCTTC. Translating it yields CASGDRESYGYTF.

The chain employs TRBV20-1 and TRBJ2-7; TRBD2 might be the D (6 bases). With 4 bases removed from V and 3 bases from J, the gap between germline ends came to 7 bases. The CDR3 runs to 11 residues. Germline-derived CDR1 and CDR2 are DFQATT and SNEGSKA (reference sequence). CDR3 sequence: CSAKDYYEQYF. The CDR3 region has the DNA TGCAGTGCTAAGGACTACTACGAGCAGTACTTC.

In DNA, the CDR3 is TGTGCCAGCAGCGAGGGGGCCGGGGCCAACGTCCTGACTTTC. It specifies CASSEGAGANVLTF. This sequence joins TRBV9 and TRBJ2-6, with 7 bases that match TRBD1. CDR3 size: 14 residues. Trimming cost V 3 bases and J 4 bases; bases outside gene matches: 1. Germline CDR1 SGDLS, CDR2 YYNGEE. Full variable domain (rest looked up from reference TRBV9 and TRBJ2-6): DSGVTQTPKHLITATGQRVTLRCSPRSGDLSVYWYQQSLDQGLQFLIQYYNGEERAKGNILERFSAQQFPDLHSELNLSSLELGDSALYFCASSEGAGANVLTFGAGSRLTVL.

Relative to its sample, this clone is medium-sized. This chain joins TRBV6-5 and TRBJ1-4; 10 positions agree with TRBD1. The CDR3 runs to 15 residues. The V and J ends lost 6 bases and 7 bases, in that order; junction bases with no gene match: 8. Germline values: CDR1 MNHEY, CDR2 SVGAGI. The CDR3 DNA reads TGTGCCAGCAGCTTGTCCGGGACAGGGGCTGAAAAACTGTTTTTT. As protein: CASSLSGTGAEKLFF.

The chain carries TRBV2 and TRBJ2-7; D remains ambiguous. Trimming took 6 bases from V and 6 from J, leaving 9 bases between them. The germline V gene has CDR1 SNHLY and CDR2 FYNNEI. The CDR3 is 11 residues long. The CDR3 spells CASSQSAEQYF. As DNA, the CDR3 is TGTGCCAGCAGCCAGAGCGCCGAGCAGTACTTC.

The genes are TRBV11-2 and TRBJ2-7, with D perhaps TRBD1 (5 bases). This CDR3 spans 12 amino acids. Trimming removed 5 bases from V and 4 bases from J, with 9 bases in between. The germline CDR1 and CDR2 sequences are SGHAT and FQNNGV. The CDR3 DNA is TGTGCCAGCAGCCCCCCAGGGTACGAGCAGTACTTC. Encoded protein: CASSPPGYEQYF.

The V call is TRBV9, the J call TRBJ2-3; TRBD2 matches at 15 bases. The CDR3 consists of 18 residues. The V gene's germline CDR1 is SGDLS and CDR2 YYNGEE. The ends lost 5 bases at V and 2 bases at J; junction bases unmatched: 9. CDR3 in amino acids: CASRPGLAGGLNTDTQYF. DNA for the CDR3: TGTGCCAGCAGACCAGGACTAGCGGGGGGGCTGAACACAGATACGCAGTATTTT.

This chain joins TRBV7-8 and TRBJ2-3; TRBD2 is a possible D gene (6 bases). Germline CDR1 SGHVS, CDR2 FQNEAQ. The V and J ends lost 4 bases and 8 bases respectively, with 22 bases between them. The CDR3 loop spans 16 amino acids. CDR3 DNA sequence: TGTGCCAGCAGCTCCGACGGCGCTAGCGCCGAAGGTACGCAGTATTTT. This sequence encodes CASSSDGASAEGTQYF.